Listed here is a single T cell receptor (beta chain). Its antigen is not identified. The CDR3 covers 13 residues. Germline CDR1 reads SGHTA; CDR2 reads FQGNSA. The J segment lost 4 bases and the V segment lost 6 bases, leaving 5 bases of the junction unmatched. Generated by immunoSEQ multiplex PCR, the TCRdb table keeps only in-frame clones and is missing some. The data show 20,000 to 25,000 clones, more than 75% seen once. These data belong to a study of T cells in localized non-small cell lung cancer. Study-level findings and limits: Median around 54 top-100 tumor clones were shared with paired adjacent lung. The greatest T cell clonality was found in uninvolved adjacent lung (higher than in tumor).

This sample comprised peripheral blood, obtained before any cancer treatment. The sequence was obtained from a male donor at least 60 years old with stage II squamous cell lung carcinoma. The gene calls are TRBV7-2 and TRBJ1-2; 7 nucleotides agree with TRBD1. CDR3 residues: CASSSGQVYGYTF. The DNA of the CDR3 is TGTGCCAGCAGTTCAGGACAGGTCTATGGCTACACCTTC.